The sequence of this TCR beta chain was determined in a study of T cells in Graves' hyperthyroidism and ophthalmopathy. For the study at large: Sampling of peripheral blood happened at initial diagnosis, prior to any treatment.

RNA transcripts yielded amplified TCR beta CDR3 regions. An initial round of RT-PCR targeting the TCR CDR3 relied on the HTBI primer set. TCRdb re-derived calls from the multiplex PCR reads in MiXCR, one entry per CDR3 protein. Among over 250,000 distinct CDR3 sequences listed, roughly 13% were seen once. This clonotype was observed a handful of times. Antigen specificity is unknown. The CDR3 is 14 amino acids. CDR1 is DFQATT and CDR2 is SNEGSKA in the germline V gene (reference sequence). With 3 bases removed from V and 7 bases from J, the gap between germline ends came to 19 bases. Study findings and constraints: A model of 13 V-J pairs discriminated ophthalmopathy from stable hyperthyroidism.

Each ophthalmopathy patient scored at least 3 on the Clinical Activity Score and at least 4 on NOSPECS grade, with duration under 3 months. Diagnostic decisions used clinical symptoms, serum thyroxine and TRAb, thyroid ultrasound and orbital computed tomography. This chain joins TRBV20-1 and TRBJ2-7; tentative D call: TRBD1 (6 bases). Sequenced: blood. The clonotype comes from a woman aged 40 to 50 with Graves' ophthalmopathy. The CDR3, as DNA: TGCAGTGCTAGTGGTCTCAGGGGCCTACGAGAGCAGTACTTC. Translated, it gives CSASGLRGLREQYF.